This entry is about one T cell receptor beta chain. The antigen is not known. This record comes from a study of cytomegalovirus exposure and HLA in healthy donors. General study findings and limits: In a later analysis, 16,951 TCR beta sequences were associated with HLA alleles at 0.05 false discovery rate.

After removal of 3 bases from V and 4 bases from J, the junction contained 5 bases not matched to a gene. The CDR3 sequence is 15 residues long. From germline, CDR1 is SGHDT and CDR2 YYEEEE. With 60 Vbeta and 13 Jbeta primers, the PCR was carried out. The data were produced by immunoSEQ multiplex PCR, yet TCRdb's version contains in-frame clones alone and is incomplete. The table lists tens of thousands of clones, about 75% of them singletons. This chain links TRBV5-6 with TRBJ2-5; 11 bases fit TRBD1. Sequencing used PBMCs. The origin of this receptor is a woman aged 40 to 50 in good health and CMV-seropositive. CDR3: CASSWTGGARETQYF. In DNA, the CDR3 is TGTGCCAGCAGCTGGACAGGGGGCGCGAGAGAGACCCAGTACTTC.